Presented here are 27 T cell receptor beta chains from one specimen sequenced in a study of cytomegalovirus exposure and HLA in healthy donors. Clones were sequenced by immunoSEQ multiplex PCR, and TCRdb holds only the in-frame ones, with some missing. Of fewer than 120,000 clones in the sample, approximately 89% were seen once. The sequencing sample was made of PBMCs. The origin of the receptors is a woman younger than 35 in good health and CMV-seronegative.

The CDR3 nucleotides are TGTGCCACCAGCAGGCCTGGAGGGGAGCAGTTCTTC. Translated, it gives CATSRPGGEQFF. The chain recombines TRBV15 with TRBJ2-1; perhaps TRBD2 as D (6 bases). Germline CDR1 and CDR2: LNHNV and YYDKDF (reference sequence). Trimming removed 3 bases at V and 10 bases at J, with 10 bases between. CDR3 length equals 12 residues.

The chain joins TRBV29-1 to TRBJ1-2; 12 bases fit TRBD1. This CDR3 spans 13 amino acids. Per germline, CDR1 SQVTM and CDR2 ANQGSEA. The ends lost 4 bases at V and 8 bases at J; junction bases unmatched: 5. The CDR3 DNA reads TGCAGCGTTGGTGGGACAGGGGGCCTCGGCTACACCTTC. As protein: CSVGGTGGLGYTF.

This clone was detected only a few times. The chain links TRBV5-5 to TRBJ1-3; D not resolved. Germline V lookup: CDR1 SGHKS, CDR2 YYEKEE (reference sequence). Trimming shortened V by 2 bases and J by 0 bases, and 9 bases separated the two germline ends. The CDR3 is made up of 15 amino acids. The CDR3 here is CASSFTESSGNTIYF. DNA for the CDR3: TGTGCCAGCAGCTTTACAGAGAGCTCTGGAAACACCATATATTTT.

J is TRBJ1-5 and V is TRBV7-9; D might be TRBD1 (5 bases). The CDR3 consists of 14 residues. V dropped 4 bases and J dropped 2 bases, with 9 bases sitting between them. CDR1 is SEHNR, CDR2 FQNEAQ, per germline (reference sequence). CDR3 bases: TGTGCCAGCAGCTCTACAGGACGCAATCAGCCCCAGCATTTT. Its translation is CASSSTGRNQPQHF.

This chain uses TRBV4-3 with TRBJ2-5, with 11 bases matching TRBD2. Germline lookup yields CDR1 LGHNA and CDR2 YSLEER. J was trimmed by 1 base and V by 3 bases; bases with no gene match: 1. The CDR3 is made up of 15 amino acids. The CDR3 coding sequence is TGCGCCAGCAGCCAGACTAGCGGGGTCCAAGAGACCCAGTACTTC. Amino acid sequence: CASSQTSGVQETQYF.

The gene calls are TRBV19 and TRBJ2-1; 9 bases line up with TRBD1. This CDR3 comprises 15 residues. Germline V gives CDR1 LNHDA, CDR2 SQIVND (reference sequence). After removal of 8 bases from V and 3 bases from J, the junction contained 8 bases not matched to a gene. For the CDR3, the DNA is TGTGCCAGTGGTTTGGGGACAGGGAGCTACAATGAGCAGTTCTTC. This translates into CASGLGTGSYNEQFF.

This sequence joins TRBV27 and TRBJ2-7; 11 nucleotides match TRBD2. The CDR3 is made up of 15 amino acids. In germline, CDR1 is MNHEY, CDR2 SMNVEV (reference sequence). V dropped 3 bases and J dropped 0; count of bases not matched to a gene: 1. In nucleotides, the CDR3 is TGTGCCAGCAGTTTGACTAGCGGGACCTCCTACGAGCAGTACTTC. Residues: CASSLTSGTSYEQYF.

The chain recombines TRBV4-3 with TRBJ2-1; TRBD1 matches at 12 bases. V gave up 1 base and J gave up 8 bases; unmatched junction bases: 3. The CDR3 length is 15 residues. Germline V CDR1 and CDR2: LGHNA, YSLEER. CDR3 DNA: TGCGCCAGCAGCCAAGGGGACAGGGGGCATGATGAGCAGTTCTTC. It is translated as CASSQGDRGHDEQFF.

This clone was counted a single time. V gene TRBV7-9 combines with J gene TRBJ2-5, with 7 nucleotides matching TRBD1. Germline V gene sequence: CDR1 SEHNR, CDR2 FQNEAQ (reference sequence). The CDR3 sequence is 15 residues long. Trimming at V came to 5 bases and at J to 4 bases, leaving 10 bases not matched to a gene. The CDR3 nucleotides are TGTGCCAGCAGCCCTCGCGAGGGGGCCATAGAGACCCAGTACTTC. This encodes CASSPREGAIETQYF.

The J gene is TRBJ2-2, the V gene TRBV16, with 9 bases that match TRBD1. V was clipped by 2 bases and J by 6 bases; unmatched bases: 7. The CDR3 length is 16 residues. Germline assignment: CDR1 KGHSY and CDR2 FQNENV. The CDR3 loop reads CASSQLGRQGAGELFF. The CDR3 DNA follows: TGTGCCAGCAGCCAACTAGGAAGACAGGGGGCCGGGGAGCTGTTTTTT.

This clone has only one observation. The chain links TRBV2 to TRBJ2-5; 13 bases map to TRBD2. The ends lost 6 bases at V and 5 bases at J; junction bases unmatched: 9. Germline-derived CDR1 and CDR2 are SNHLY and FYNNEI. The CDR3 is made up of 16 amino acids. CDR3: CASRGTSGGARETQYF. The CDR3 DNA is TGTGCCAGCAGGGGAACTAGCGGGGGGGCCCGGGAGACCCAGTACTTC.

The chain couples TRBV7-9 to TRBJ2-2; TRBD1 matches 11 bases. The CDR3 has 17 residues. Per the germline V gene, CDR1 is SEHNR and CDR2 is FQNEAQ (reference sequence). The V segment lost 4 bases and the J segment 0 bases; nucleotides outside the gene matches: 4. The CDR3 DNA is TGTGCCAGCAGCTCACCGGGACAGGGGGCGAACACCGGGGAGCTGTTTTTT. Translated: CASSSPGQGANTGELFF.

J is TRBJ2-3 and V is TRBV7-2; TRBD2 agrees at 9 bases. The CDR3 sequence is 15 residues long. The V gene's germline CDR1 is SGHTA and CDR2 FQGNSA. V lost 5 bases, J lost 6 bases, and 9 bases stayed unmatched. CDR3 nucleotide sequence: TGTGCCAGCAGCCCCCTGGCGGGGGGGCCGGATACGCAGTATTTT. This encodes CASSPLAGGPDTQYF.

The chain combines TRBV9 with TRBJ2-1; possible D gene TRBD2, 7 bases. The CDR3 is 15 amino acids. The V and J ends lost 4 bases and 5 bases respectively, with 16 bases between them. Germline values: CDR1 SGDLS, CDR2 YYNGEE. The CDR3 DNA is TGTGCCAGCAGCCCTCTTTGGGGGGGCAACAATGAGCAGTTCTTC. This encodes CASSPLWGGNNEQFF.

CDR3 DNA: TGTGCCAGTAGTATAGCTGGGACTAGCCAAGCAGATACGCAGTATTTT. Translation: CASSIAGTSQADTQYF. This chain connects TRBV19 to TRBJ2-3; TRBD2 agrees at 9 bases. Looked up from germline, CDR1 is LNHDA and CDR2 is SQIVND (reference sequence). After removal of 1 base from V and 4 bases from J, the junction contained 6 bases not matched to a gene. The CDR3 length is 16 residues.

The chain joins TRBV6-1 to TRBJ2-2; 9 bases line up with TRBD1. Germline V gene sequence: CDR1 MNHNS, CDR2 SASEGT. The length of the CDR3 is 14 residues. V gave up 11 bases and J gave up 4 bases; unmatched junction bases: 8. DNA of the CDR3: TGTGCCGCCGCCGGGACAGGGATCACCGGGGAGCTGTTTTTT. This gives the protein CAAAGTGITGELFF.

The chain joins TRBV28 to TRBJ2-5, with 14 bases lining up with TRBD2. Germline loops: CDR1 MDHEN, CDR2 SYDVKM. The V and J ends lost 4 bases and 1 base, in that order; junction bases with no gene match: 11. The CDR3 is 19 amino acids. Here the CDR3 reads CASSSGATSGRGGQETQYF. The CDR3 DNA reads TGTGCCAGCAGTTCGGGGGCGACTAGCGGGAGGGGAGGCCAAGAGACCCAGTACTTC.

For the CDR3, the DNA is TGCGCCAGCAGCTTAGCCCCAGACGGACTTAATGAAAAACTGTTTTTT. It yields the protein CASSLAPDGLNEKLFF. This rearrangement joins TRBV5-1 to TRBJ1-4, with D uncertain. The CDR3 totals 16 residues. The V and J ends lost 2 bases and 4 bases respectively, with 15 bases between them. CDR1 is SGHRS and CDR2 is YFSETQ in the germline V gene.

V and J are TRBV30 and TRBJ2-3, with TRBD2 as a possible D gene (6 bases). This CDR3 contains 16 residues. V lost 2 bases and J lost 2, with 17 bases in between. The germline V gene encodes CDR1 GTSNPN and CDR2 SVGIG (reference sequence). DNA of the CDR3: TGTGCCTGGAGTTCTCCCCTTGGAGGGACCACAGATACGCAGTATTTT. Translating it yields CAWSSPLGGTTDTQYF.

The chain links TRBV28 to TRBJ2-3, with TRBD1 matching 9 bases. CDR1 is MDHEN, CDR2 SYDVKM, per germline. The CDR3 is made up of 15 amino acids. With V trimmed by 3 bases and J by 5 bases, 6 bases remained unmatched. The CDR3: CASSFGTGKGDTQYF. The CDR3 nucleotides are TGTGCCAGCAGTTTTGGGACAGGGAAGGGAGATACGCAGTATTTT. The full variable domain, rest sourced from reference TRBV28 and TRBJ2-3, is DVKVTQSSRYLVKRTGEKVFLECVQDMDHENMFWYRQDPGLGLRLIYFSYDVKMKEKGDIPEGYSVSREKKERFSLILESASTNQTSMYLCASSFGTGKGDTQYFGPGTRLTVL.

This chain links TRBV30 with TRBJ2-7; D is unclear. The germline V and J ends were trimmed by 5 bases and 7 bases, with 18 bases remaining between them. Germline assignment: CDR1 GTSNPN and CDR2 SVGIG (reference sequence). This CDR3 has 13 amino acids. The CDR3 bases are TGTGCCTGGGGAGTAGTCTCGGCTAGAGAGCAGTACTTC. This encodes CAWGVVSAREQYF.

The chain uses TRBV4-3 and TRBJ2-2; 9 positions match TRBD1. The V gene's germline CDR1 is LGHNA and CDR2 YSLEER. V dropped 2 bases and J dropped 7; count of bases not matched to a gene: 14. This CDR3 is built from 18 residues. CDR3 coding DNA: TGCGCCAGCAGCCAAATCCCCCGACAACAGGGGGCTGACGGGGAGCTGTTTTTT. Its translation is CASSQIPRQQGADGELFF.

V is TRBV5-6 and J is TRBJ1-5, with 10 positions matching TRBD1. The J segment lost 5 bases and the V segment lost 4 bases, leaving 9 bases of the junction unmatched. Germline lookup yields CDR1 SGHDT and CDR2 YYEEEE. This CDR3 contains 16 residues. CDR3 nucleotide sequence: TGTGCCAGCAGCAACCTTGACAGGGGGCAAGATCAGCCCCAGCATTTT. Translating it yields CASSNLDRGQDQPQHF.

This clone was observed a handful of times. The rearrangement uses TRBV5-1 and TRBJ2-7; 7 bases are a match to TRBD2. The germline gives CDR1 SGHRS, CDR2 YFSETQ. V dropped 3 bases and J dropped 3; count of bases not matched to a gene: 6. This CDR3 contains 14 residues. The CDR3 spells CASSYGAGVYEQYF. Here the CDR3 DNA reads TGCGCCAGCAGCTATGGGGCGGGAGTCTACGAGCAGTACTTC.

The genes are TRBV11-3 and TRBJ2-2, with TRBD2 matching over 7 bases. Germline V CDR1 and CDR2: SGHNT, YENEEA. The CDR3 is 13 residues long. The V segment lost 6 bases and the J segment 5 bases; nucleotides outside the gene matches: 3. DNA for the CDR3: TGTGCCAGCAGACTGGGGGGGACCGGGGAGCTGTTTTTT. This encodes CASRLGGTGELFF.

V usage is TRBV18 and J usage is TRBJ1-2, with 9 bases that match TRBD1. Germline CDR1 reads KGHSH; CDR2 reads LQKENI. After removal of 3 bases from V and 4 bases from J, the junction contained 6 bases not matched to a gene. The CDR3 loop spans 15 amino acids. This CDR3 is CASSPTGGLGYGYTF. As DNA, the CDR3 is TGTGCCAGCTCACCCACAGGGGGCTTGGGCTATGGCTACACCTTC.

This clone appeared a few times. The chain links TRBV25-1 to TRBJ1-6, with TRBD1 matching over 9 bases. The CDR3 sequence is 15 residues long. CDR1 MGHDK and CDR2 SYGVNS come from the germline V gene. J gave up 7 bases and V 4 bases, and 5 bases lay outside the gene matches. The CDR3 DNA reads TGTGCCAGCAGTGCGGACAGGGGCGGGAATTCACCCCTCCACTTT. Its protein product is CASSADRGGNSPLHF.